One and the same sample provided the 11 T cell receptor beta chains below, sequenced in a study of response to subunit inactivated influenza vaccine (dated by TCRdb to 2016 to 2019). Libraries were prepared through RT-PCR. Sequencing was carried out with an Illumina HiSeq 2500. TCRdb reanalyzed the raw reads on its own, using fastp at Q25 for trimming and MiXCR for clone calling, and kept in-frame beta chains. When rows share a CDR3 protein, they turn into one entry using the most common DNA and genes. This sample has approximately 730,000 distinct CDR3 sequences in its table, and approximately 14% of those were observed once. The top ten hold around 7.3% of the sample. Sequences were derived from PBMCs from blood, sampled around two weeks before vaccination. The receptors were sampled from a middle-aged man who received an inactivated influenza vaccine. Donor details come from another sample of the same person, matched by shared clones.

This clonotype was counted between two and nine times. This chain links TRBV12-3 or TRBV12-4 with TRBJ2-3; 10 bases map to TRBD2. The length of the CDR3 is 16 residues. The V gene end was trimmed by 6 bases and the J gene end by 4 bases; junction bases not matched to a gene: 10. The CDR3 nucleotides are TGTGCCAGCAGACGCGGACTAGCGGAAAATTCAGATACGCAGTATTTT. Encoded protein: CASRRGLAENSDTQYF.

This chain uses TRBV7-2 with TRBJ2-1; 8 nucleotides match TRBD1. Trimming removed 4 bases from V and 12 bases from J; junction bases left unmatched: 8. CDR3 size: 13 residues. In germline, CDR1 is SGHTA, CDR2 FQGNSA. This CDR3 reads CASSSRTGKGQFF. The CDR3 DNA follows: TGTGCCAGCAGCTCAAGGACAGGGAAAGGGCAGTTCTTC. The full variable domain, rest sourced from reference TRBV7-2 and TRBJ2-1, is GAGVSQSPSNKVTEKGKDVELRCDPISGHTALYWYRQSLGQGLEFLIYFQGNSAPDKSGLPSDRFSAERTGGSVSTLTIQRTQQEDSAVYLCASSSRTGKGQFFGPGTRLTVL.

This clonotype was counted only a few times. The chain links TRBV20-1 to TRBJ1-1; TRBD1 might be the D (6 bases). Germline V gene sequence: CDR1 DFQATT, CDR2 SNEGSKA (reference sequence). The CDR3 has 14 amino acids. V was trimmed by 1 base and J by 6 bases, leaving 15 bases between them. This CDR3 is CSARAIQGNPEAFF. In nucleotides, the CDR3 is TGCAGTGCTAGAGCCATACAGGGAAATCCTGAAGCTTTCTTT.

The sample holds a few counts of this clonotype. In DNA form, the CDR3 reads TGTGCCAGCAGTGAAGCGGAGGGGGGGCGCGGGACCCAGTACTTC. Protein sequence: CASSEAEGGRGTQYF. The chain couples TRBV6-1 to TRBJ2-5, with a weak D call TRBD2 (7 bases). Germline values: CDR1 MNHNS, CDR2 SASEGT. V was trimmed by 0 bases and J by 7 bases, leaving 15 bases between them. This CDR3 has 15 amino acids.

This clonotype was detected ten times or more. This chain links TRBV4-2 with TRBJ2-2; D unclear. The CDR3 runs 14 residues. The germline gives CDR1 LGHNA, CDR2 YNFKEQ. With 9 bases removed from V and 1 base from J, the gap between germline ends came to 12 bases. DNA of the CDR3: TGTGCCAGTATGATCTTCGGGAACACCGGGGAGCTGTTTTTT. This codes for CASMIFGNTGELFF.

This clonotype was observed a few times. CDR3 in DNA: TGCGCCAGCAGCTTGGAGGGCCCGGGAGGTCCCTACGAGCAGTACTTC. This gives the protein CASSLEGPGGPYEQYF. The chain is built from TRBV5-1 and TRBJ2-7; 7 bases match TRBD2. This CDR3 region has 16 residues. Germline CDR1 and CDR2: SGHRS and YFSETQ. Trimming removed 0 bases from V and 2 bases from J; junction bases left unmatched: 8.

This rearrangement joins TRBV29-1 to TRBJ1-4; D is undetermined. The V and J ends lost 5 bases and 8 bases respectively, with 9 bases between them. The CDR3 covers 11 residues. Germline V gene data show CDR1 as SQVTM and CDR2 as ANQGSEA. The CDR3: CSVKLGEKLFF. CDR3 bases: TGCAGCGTTAAACTCGGAGAAAAACTGTTTTTT.

This clonotype was observed a handful of times. The J gene is TRBJ2-7, the V gene TRBV28; D perhaps matches TRBD2 (5 bases). V was clipped by 5 bases and J by 2 bases, with 13 bases between them. The CDR3 has 14 residues. Germline loops: CDR1 MDHEN, CDR2 SYDVKM. Here the CDR3 DNA reads TGTGCCAGCAGTGGCGGAGGCCAACCCTACGAGCAGTACTTC. Amino acids: CASSGGGQPYEQYF.

Concerning this clonotype itself: Being one base from a much bigger clone, this may be a read error. This chain uses TRBV12-3 or TRBV12-4 with TRBJ2-1; 11 bases map to TRBD1. This CDR3 contains 14 residues. The CDR3 DNA reads as TGTGTCAGCAGTGTCGGGACAGGGGGTAATGAGCAGTTCTTC. It is translated as CVSSVGTGGNEQFF.

This clonotype was seen a few times. The chain recombines TRBV3-1 with TRBJ2-1, with TRBD2 identical over 9 bases. The CDR3 runs 18 residues. The V gene's germline CDR1 is LGHDT and CDR2 YNNKEL (reference sequence). Losses at the gene ends were 0 bases for V and 1 base for J; bases not matched to a gene: 7. CDR3 sequence reads: CASSQDFMSGRSYNEQFF. CDR3 sequence (DNA): TGTGCCAGCAGCCAAGATTTCATGAGCGGGAGGTCCTACAATGAGCAGTTCTTC.

This clonotype has a handful of counts. This sequence joins TRBV20-1 and TRBJ2-2; 9 nucleotides agree with TRBD1. CDR1 and CDR2 from the germline V gene are DFQATT and SNEGSKA (reference sequence). This CDR3 region has 19 residues. The ends lost 0 bases at V and 5 bases at J; junction bases unmatched: 16. DNA of the CDR3: TGCAGTGCTAGAGATATCAAGGGGTCGATCGGACAGGGGACCGGGGAGCTGTTTTTT. This encodes CSARDIKGSIGQGTGELFF.